A single sample gave rise to the 29 T cell receptor beta chains below, sequenced in a study of shared clonotypes between healthy human individuals. Assay: immunoSEQ multiplex PCR; the TCRdb copy retains only in-frame clones and omits some. The sample holds more than 1.2 million clones, about 98.5% seen once. The sample was naive CD4+ T cells sorted from blood. Indicated subset: CD45RA+ positively selected. These receptors originate from a man between 25 and 39 years old in good health.

The V gene is TRBV7-2, the J gene TRBJ2-7, with 10 bases matching TRBD1. CDR1 and CDR2 from the germline V gene are SGHTA and FQGNSA. V dropped 4 bases and J dropped 7; count of bases not matched to a gene: 7. The CDR3 has 14 residues. CDR3 region: CASSWRQGAAEQYF. In DNA, the CDR3 is TGTGCCAGCAGCTGGCGACAGGGGGCGGCGGAGCAGTACTTC.

The genes are TRBV7-9 and TRBJ1-3, with unresolved D. V was pared by 5 bases and J by 3 bases, with 5 bases between. The CDR3 contains 12 residues. Germline CDR1 is SEHNR and CDR2 is FQNEAQ (reference sequence). In DNA form, the CDR3 reads TGTGCCAGCAGCCCGATTGGAAACACCATATATTTT. Amino acids: CASSPIGNTIYF.

V is TRBV27 and J is TRBJ1-1, with 9 bases aligning to TRBD1. The CDR3 has 17 residues. V was pared by 5 bases and J by 3 bases, with 13 bases of the junction left unmatched. Germline lookup yields CDR1 MNHEY and CDR2 SMNVEV (reference sequence). CDR3 sequence: CASSRPSAGTGYTEAFF. Written as DNA, the CDR3 is TGTGCCAGCAGTCGCCCCTCAGCCGGGACAGGGTACACTGAAGCTTTCTTT.

The chain is built from TRBV2 and TRBJ2-7, with 8 bases lining up with TRBD2. Germline loops: CDR1 SNHLY, CDR2 FYNNEI. J gave up 4 bases and V 6 bases, and 14 bases lay outside the gene matches. The CDR3 length is 16 residues. As DNA, the CDR3 is TGTGCCAGCAGAACAGAACTAGCGGCTAAGAAATACGAGCAGTACTTC. Translation: CASRTELAAKKYEQYF.

The chain carries TRBV7-3 and TRBJ2-3; D remains ambiguous. The CDR3 is 13 residues long. V lost 1 base to trimming and J lost 5 bases, with 7 bases between them. Germline-derived CDR1 and CDR2 are SGHTA and FQGTGA. The CDR3, as DNA: TGTGCCAGCAGCTTAAGACCAAGAGATACGCAGTATTTT. It translates to CASSLRPRDTQYF.

V and J are TRBV2 and TRBJ2-7; maybe TRBD1 (6 bases). Between the trimmed V and J ends, which lost 7 bases and 6 bases, there was a span of 16 bases. Per the germline V gene, CDR1 is SNHLY and CDR2 is FYNNEI. This CDR3 comprises 13 residues. This CDR3 reads CASTKGQWSEQYF. In DNA, the CDR3 is TGTGCCAGCACCAAAGGACAGTGGAGCGAGCAGTACTTC.

This chain uses TRBV5-4 with TRBJ2-5; no clear D gene. Looked up from germline, CDR1 is SGHNT and CDR2 is YYREEE (reference sequence). The CDR3 is 13 residues long. The V gene lost 4 bases and the J gene lost 0 bases, with 7 bases spanning the gap. The CDR3 is CASSAGYQETQYF. In nucleotides, the CDR3 is TGTGCCAGCAGCGCAGGATACCAAGAGACCCAGTACTTC.

The J gene is TRBJ1-5, the V gene TRBV6-1; D remains ambiguous. The V gene's germline CDR1 is MNHNS and CDR2 SASEGT. There are 15 residues in the CDR3. Trimming cost V 6 bases and J 3 bases, with 15 bases left between them. CDR3 in amino acids: CASRLPGAHNQPQHF. The CDR3 DNA reads TGTGCCAGCAGACTTCCGGGAGCCCACAATCAGCCCCAGCATTTT.

In DNA, the CDR3 is TGCGCCAGCAGCTTGGCCTTGTTTAACGGGGAGCTGTTTTTT. It is translated as CASSLALFNGELFF. The chain joins TRBV5-1 to TRBJ2-2; no definite D call. This CDR3 has 14 amino acids. Trimming took 0 bases from V and 7 from J, leaving 10 bases between them. The germline gives CDR1 SGHRS, CDR2 YFSETQ.

Remarks on this clone: This CDR3 is also generated by other DNA sequences in the sample. This chain links TRBV5-1 with TRBJ2-3; 9 positions match TRBD2. Germline values: CDR1 SGHRS, CDR2 YFSETQ. Trimming removed 0 bases from V and 4 bases from J; junction bases left unmatched: 0. The CDR3 contains 14 residues. The CDR3: CASSLVAGADTQYF. The DNA for the CDR3 is TGCGCCAGCAGCTTGGTAGCGGGAGCAGATACGCAGTATTTT.

J is TRBJ2-1 and V is TRBV6-5; D not resolved. Trimming pared 0 bases from V and 7 bases from J, leaving 10 bases between. Germline CDR1 reads MNHEY; CDR2 reads SVGAGI. CDR3 length: 14 residues. CDR3 nucleotide sequence: TGTGCCAGCAGTTACTCGACAATGGGGAATGAGCAGTTCTTC. Its translation is CASSYSTMGNEQFF.

The chain joins TRBV5-6 to TRBJ2-7, with 7 bases aligning to TRBD2. Unmatched junction bases numbered 9, after V lost 3 bases and J lost 0 bases. This CDR3 contains 16 residues. CDR1 and CDR2 (germline): SGHDT, YYEEEE. CDR3 nucleotides: TGTGCCAGCAGCTCGCCGGGACTACCGAGCTCCTACGAGCAGTACTTC. It yields the protein CASSSPGLPSSYEQYF.

The chain couples TRBV9 to TRBJ2-7; the D is unclear. Trimming shortened V by 0 bases and J by 0 bases, and 7 bases separated the two germline ends. This CDR3 region has 14 residues. Germline V gene data show CDR1 as SGDLS and CDR2 as YYNGEE. CDR3 protein: CASSVERTSYEQYF. CDR3 bases: TGTGCCAGCAGCGTAGAGAGGACCTCCTACGAGCAGTACTTC.

A remark on this clone: The same CDR3 is also encoded by other DNA sequences in this sample. This chain links TRBV5-1 with TRBJ2-7; tentatively, D is TRBD1 or TRBD2 (8 bases each). CDR3 length: 15 residues. V was clipped by 5 bases and J by 2 bases, with 17 bases between them. CDR1 and CDR2 from the germline V gene are SGHRS and YFSETQ. DNA of the CDR3: TGCGCCAGCAGTCCGGGGGGGACAGGACCCTACGAGCAGTACTTC. Translation: CASSPGGTGPYEQYF.

DNA of the CDR3: TGTGCCAGTAGGTTAACTAGCGGTGCCTACGAGCAGTACTTC. Amino acid sequence: CASRLTSGAYEQYF. This chain connects TRBV19 to TRBJ2-7, with TRBD2 matching over 8 bases. This CDR3 comprises 14 residues. Germline CDR1 and CDR2: LNHDA and SQIVND (reference sequence). V gave up 6 bases and J gave up 2 bases; unmatched junction bases: 6.

The rearrangement joins TRBV28 to TRBJ1-1, with 9 bases fitting TRBD1. Trimming at V came to 6 bases and at J to 3 bases, leaving 5 bases not matched to a gene. Germline V gene data show CDR1 as MDHEN and CDR2 as SYDVKM. The CDR3 length is 14 residues. The chain's CDR3 is CASSQRTGDTEAFF. CDR3 bases: TGTGCCAGCAGCCAGAGGACAGGGGACACTGAAGCTTTCTTT.

The chain carries TRBV10-3 and TRBJ2-2; D gene unclear. The CDR3 length is 14 residues. From germline, CDR1 is ENHRY and CDR2 SYGVKD. Trimming removed 2 bases from V and 7 bases from J, with 11 bases in between. This CDR3 is CAISEPTPSGELFF. As DNA, the CDR3 is TGTGCCATCAGTGAGCCGACCCCGAGCGGGGAGCTGTTTTTT.

The chain has TRBV7-2 and TRBJ2-7, with D perhaps assigned TRBD1 or TRBD2 (7 bases each). CDR3 length: 15 residues. The germline gives CDR1 SGHTA, CDR2 FQGNSA. V lost 4 bases and J 5 bases, leaving 18 bases between the germline ends. The DNA of the CDR3 is TGTGCCAGCAGCTCGGCAGGGGGGGCCGGGAACGAGCAGTACTTC. This translates into CASSSAGGAGNEQYF.

The chain is built from TRBV5-1 and TRBJ1-2; maybe TRBD1 (5 bases). V was clipped by 0 bases and J by 0 bases, with 6 bases between them. This CDR3 region has 14 residues. CDR1 is SGHRS, CDR2 YFSETQ, per germline. CDR3 sequence reads: CASSLGQSNYGYTF. The CDR3 region has the DNA TGCGCCAGCAGCTTGGGACAGTCTAACTATGGCTACACCTTC. Looking up the rest from reference TRBV5-1 and TRBJ1-2 gives the full variable domain: KAGVTQTPRYLIKTRGQQVTLSCSPISGHRSVSWYQQTPGQGLQFLFEYFSETQRNKGNFPGRFSGRQFSNSRSEMNVSTLELGDSALYLCASSLGQSNYGYTFGSGTRLTVV.

The chain has TRBV19 and TRBJ1-5; D remains unclear. The V end was cut by 7 bases, the J end by 9 bases, with 10 bases between. The CDR3 runs 11 residues. CDR1 is LNHDA and CDR2 is SQIVND in the germline V gene (reference sequence). DNA for the CDR3: TGTGCCAGTAATTTTCCGGGGCCCCAGCATTTT. Amino acid sequence: CASNFPGPQHF.

The V gene is TRBV19, the J gene TRBJ2-7, with a weak D call TRBD2 (5 bases). This CDR3 contains 12 residues. The V end lost 2 bases, the J end lost 6 bases, and 8 bases lay between the germline ends. Germline CDR1 is LNHDA and CDR2 is SQIVND (reference sequence). In DNA, the CDR3 is TGTGCCAGTAGTATACTAGCCGGCGAGCAGTACTTC. Its translation is CASSILAGEQYF.

The chain links TRBV5-1 to TRBJ2-7; D not resolved. The germline V gene encodes CDR1 SGHRS and CDR2 YFSETQ. The CDR3 has 16 amino acids. The V end was cut by 2 bases, the J end by 4 bases, with 19 bases between. CDR3 region: CASSLDLFVSTYEQYF. As DNA, the CDR3 is TGCGCCAGCAGCTTAGACCTTTTTGTGTCCACTTACGAGCAGTACTTC.

The chain links TRBV10-1 to TRBJ2-1; D uncertain. CDR1 WNHNN and CDR2 SYGVQD come from the germline V gene (reference sequence). The V gene lost 9 bases and the J gene lost 6 bases, with 21 bases spanning the gap. This CDR3 has 15 amino acids. CDR3 loop: CARRSRRSSSNEQFF. Written as DNA, the CDR3 is TGCGCCAGAAGGTCTCGGCGCTCTTCGAGCAATGAGCAGTTCTTC.

CDR3 protein: CASSPQRGRVSSYEQYF. DNA of the CDR3: TGTGCCAGCTCACCGCAACGGGGGAGGGTGAGCTCCTACGAGCAGTACTTC. The chain employs TRBV18 and TRBJ2-7, with 7 bases matching TRBD2. This CDR3 has 17 amino acids. V shed 3 bases, J shed 0 bases, and the junction held 11 bases outside the gene matches. CDR1 is KGHSH, CDR2 LQKENI, per germline.

This chain joins TRBV2 and TRBJ2-7; TRBD1 might be the D (6 bases). V was cut by 7 bases and J by 6 bases, with 13 bases left in between. Germline CDR1 and CDR2: SNHLY and FYNNEI. The CDR3 contains 12 residues. CDR3: CASTLQGPEQYF. CDR3 nucleotides: TGTGCCAGCACGCTTCAGGGGCCCGAGCAGTACTTC.

The V and J genes are TRBV5-6 and TRBJ1-1; 10 bases agree with TRBD1. CDR1 and CDR2 from the germline V gene are SGHDT and YYEEEE. The CDR3 is 15 amino acids. Losses at the gene ends were 3 bases for V and 2 bases for J; bases not matched to a gene: 4. CDR3 DNA sequence: TGTGCCAGCAGCTACCGGGACAGGGGTAACACTGAAGCTTTCTTT. The encoded protein is CASSYRDRGNTEAFF.

The CDR3 spells CASSYGTGHGYTF. The CDR3 nucleotides read TGTGCCAGCAGTTACGGGACAGGGCACGGCTACACCTTC. The chain combines TRBV6-5 with TRBJ1-2; TRBD1 agrees at 9 bases. CDR1 is MNHEY, CDR2 SVGAGI, per germline. This CDR3 is 13 amino acids long. The junction had 3 bases not matched to a gene; V was cut back by 2 bases and J by 8 bases.

V usage is TRBV7-2 and J usage is TRBJ2-1; 12 bases agree with TRBD2. The CDR3 has 15 amino acids. V gave up 4 bases and J gave up 6 bases; unmatched junction bases: 4. The germline V gene encodes CDR1 SGHTA and CDR2 FQGNSA. This chain's CDR3 is CASSSRTSGTNEQFF. The CDR3 DNA reads TGTGCCAGCAGCTCTCGGACTAGCGGGACCAATGAGCAGTTCTTC.

The chain combines TRBV19 with TRBJ2-2; unclear D gene. The CDR3 runs to 15 residues. The V gene's germline CDR1 is LNHDA and CDR2 SQIVND (reference sequence). The germline V and J ends were trimmed by 3 bases and 2 bases, with 10 bases remaining between them. This CDR3 is CASSMGITNTGELFF. The CDR3 region has the DNA TGTGCCAGTAGTATGGGGATTACCAACACCGGGGAGCTGTTTTTT.